This TCR beta chain was found in a study of T cells in Graves' hyperthyroidism and ophthalmopathy. General study results and limits: Clonotypes that were expanded in thyroid above 0.001 mostly appeared in blood too.

Template material for amplifying TCR beta CDR3 regions consisted of RNA transcripts. Researchers ran a first-round RT-PCR on the TCR CDR3 using the HTBI primer set. One entry per CDR3 protein results from TCRdb running MiXCR on the multiplex PCR reads. The sample shows about 420,000 distinct CDR3 sequences, about 15% of them seen only once. The diagnostic basis comprised clinical symptoms, serum thyroxine and TRAb, thyroid ultrasound and orbital computed tomography. Remarks on this clonotype: The antigen is not known.

CDR1 and CDR2 from the germline V gene are LGHNA and YSLEER. The CDR3 totals 15 residues. V lost 1 base and J 0 bases, leaving 9 bases between the germline ends. The chain is built from TRBV4-3 and TRBJ1-1; D gene unclear. This receptor was taken from a woman between 18 and 29 years old with Graves' hyperthyroidism. Sample: blood. CDR3 sequence (DNA): TGCGCCAGCAGCCAAGGTCTCTTCTTGAACACTGAAGCTTTCTTT. Its translation: CASSQGLFLNTEAFF.